This TCR beta chain was found in a study of cytomegalovirus exposure and HLA in healthy donors. Study-wide results and caveats: Analysis was carried out at a later point, and it linked a missense DCLRE1C variant to TCR beta V- and J-gene trimming.

Healthy donors of bone marrow made up the group. Primers included in the PCR were 60 Vbeta and 13 Jbeta primers. This table comes from immunoSEQ multiplex PCR, and its TCRdb copy is limited to in-frame clones, with some not included. This repertoire shows about 120,000 clones, 65% to 80% found once; its top ten account for approximately 2.6%. This CDR3 is built from 14 residues. Trimming removed 4 bases from V and 8 bases from J, with 18 bases in between. Germline CDR1 SGHRS, CDR2 YFSETQ. This clone was counted only a few times. The antigen is undetermined. The specimen was PBMCs. This clonotype was sampled from a female donor in good health and CMV-seronegative. The chain recombines TRBV5-1 with TRBJ1-2, with D maybe TRBD1 (5 bases). In DNA form, the CDR3 reads TGCGCCAGCAGCCAGGGATGGCCAACCGGAGGCTACACCTTC. It specifies CASSQGWPTGGYTF. The variable domain in full, completed from reference TRBV5-1 and TRBJ1-2, reads KAGVTQTPRYLIKTRGQQVTLSCSPISGHRSVSWYQQTPGQGLQFLFEYFSETQRNKGNFPGRFSGRQFSNSRSEMNVSTLELGDSALYLCASSQGWPTGGYTFGSGTRLTVV.